The 22 T cell receptor beta chains given below trace back to one sample, sequenced in a study of T cell responses to AZD1222 COVID-19 vaccine. Produced via immunoSEQ multiplex PCR; TCRdb's table is partial and in-frame only. The sample shows some 50,000 clones, approximately 83% of them seen only once. Sequenced here: peripheral blood, sampled on day 0 of AZD1222 vaccination. These receptors were collected from an adult in good health.

The chain combines TRBV23-1 with TRBJ2-1; no definite D call. TRBV23-1 is filed as an ORF, its function uncertain. CDR3 length: 17 amino acids. V was clipped by 2 bases and J by 5 bases, with 19 bases between them. This chain's CDR3 is CASSQNLKDEWDNEQFF. The DNA for the CDR3 is TGCGCCAGCAGTCAAAACCTTAAGGACGAGTGGGACAATGAGCAGTTCTTC.

The chain joins TRBV18 to TRBJ2-7; D is ambiguous. The CDR3 runs 14 residues. V was pared by 6 bases and J by 3 bases, with 15 bases between. Germline lookup yields CDR1 KGHSH and CDR2 LQKENI. This CDR3 is CASSPDDGYYEQYF. The CDR3 DNA reads TGTGCCAGCTCGCCCGACGACGGGTACTACGAGCAGTACTTC.

The J gene is TRBJ2-3, the V gene TRBV9, with TRBD1 matching over 8 bases. J lost 4 bases, V lost 3 bases, and 4 bases had no gene match. Germline-derived CDR1 and CDR2 are SGDLS and YYNGEE. The CDR3 contains 14 residues. The CDR3 nucleotides are TGTGCCAGCAGCGCAGGACAGGGTCCAGATACGCAGTATTTT. This sequence encodes CASSAGQGPDTQYF.

The chain has TRBV30 and TRBJ1-4; 9 bases line up with TRBD1. The trim removed 0 bases at V and 7 bases at J, leaving 6 bases unmatched. Germline CDR1 is GTSNPN and CDR2 is SVGIG (reference sequence). CDR3 length equals 15 residues. The DNA for the CDR3 is TGTGCCTGGAGTGTACTGGGACAGGGTGCTGAAAAACTGTTTTTT. Encoded protein: CAWSVLGQGAEKLFF.

The chain joins TRBV7-6 to TRBJ1-1, with D maybe TRBD1 (5 bases). Trimming pared 5 bases from V and 1 base from J, leaving 14 bases between. Germline CDR1 and CDR2: SGHVS and FNYEAQ. The CDR3 length is 15 residues. The CDR3 is CASSRDPRGNTEAFF. The DNA for the CDR3 is TGTGCCAGCAGCCGCGACCCAAGGGGGAACACTGAAGCTTTCTTT. The full variable domain, in which reference TRBV7-6 and TRBJ1-1 provide the parts outside the CDR3, is GAGVSQSPRYKVTKRGQDVALRCDPISGHVSLYWYRQALGQGPEFLTYFNYEAQQDKSGLPNDRFSAERPEGSISTLTIQRTEQRDSAMYRCASSRDPRGNTEAFFGQGTRLTVV.

The gene calls are TRBV3-1 (or the pseudogene TRBV3-2) and TRBJ2-1; D unresolved. The CDR3 sequence is 12 residues long. The germline gives CDR1 LGHDT, CDR2 YNNKEL (reference sequence). The V gene lost 3 bases and the J gene lost 8 bases, with 8 bases spanning the gap. The CDR3 loop is CASSHQKDEQFF. The CDR3 DNA sequence: TGTGCCAGCAGCCATCAAAAGGATGAGCAGTTCTTC.

This chain uses TRBV6-5 with TRBJ1-4, with D possibly TRBD1 on 5 matching bases. The CDR3 is 14 residues long. The ends were cut back, 8 bases at V and 8 bases at J, with 18 bases in the middle. Germline CDR1 is MNHEY and CDR2 is SVGAGI. The CDR3 protein is CASFDGGGPEKLFF. CDR3 DNA sequence: TGTGCCAGCTTCGATGGGGGAGGTCCCGAAAAACTGTTTTTT.

This chain uses TRBV7-2 with TRBJ2-7, with D perhaps matching TRBD2 (5 bases). Germline V gene data show CDR1 as SGHTA and CDR2 as FQGNSA. The CDR3 totals 15 residues. V was shortened by 1 base and J by 2 bases, with 12 bases between the two germline ends. CDR3 in DNA: TGTGCCAGCAGCTTAGGGGTAGCGAATACCTACGAGCAGTACTTC. Its protein product is CASSLGVANTYEQYF.

This chain connects TRBV3-1 (or the pseudogene TRBV3-2) to TRBJ1-2; 7 nucleotides align to TRBD1. Germline V gene lookup returns CDR1 LGHDT and CDR2 YNNKEL (reference sequence). The length of the CDR3 is 17 residues. Trimming cost V 2 bases and J 3 bases; bases outside gene matches: 12. The CDR3 nucleotides read TGTGCCAGCAGCCAAAGGCCAGGCCCAGGGGGATACTATGGCTACACCTTC. Amino acids: CASSQRPGPGGYYGYTF.

The rearrangement links TRBV30 to TRBJ2-3; D assignment may be TRBD1 or TRBD2 (5 bases each). Trimming removed 4 bases from V and 5 bases from J, with 13 bases in between. The CDR3 spans 13 residues. In germline, CDR1 is GTSNPN, CDR2 SVGIG (reference sequence). CDR3 sequence reads: CAWTRGALDTQYF. CDR3 nucleotide sequence: TGTGCCTGGACCCGAGGGGCATTAGATACGCAGTATTTT. The variable domain in full, completed from reference TRBV30 and TRBJ2-3, reads SQTIHQWPATLVQPVGSPLSLECTVEGTSNPNLYWYRQAAGRGLQLLFYSVGIGQISSEVPQNLSASRPQDRQFILSSKKLLLSDSGFYLCAWTRGALDTQYFGPGTRLTVL.

This sequence joins TRBV5-4 and TRBJ1-2; D ambiguous. Germline loops: CDR1 SGHNT, CDR2 YYREEE (reference sequence). The CDR3 loop spans 13 amino acids. Trimming left V 1 base short and J 2 bases short, with 6 bases between. CDR3 coding DNA: TGTGCCAGCAGCTTGAAGAGCAACTATGGCTACACCTTC. Amino acid sequence: CASSLKSNYGYTF.

The table lists this clone with a count of one. J is TRBJ2-1 and V is TRBV5-6; 11 bases are shared with TRBD2. CDR1 and CDR2 from the germline V gene are SGHDT and YYEEEE. The junction had 12 bases not matched to a gene; V was cut back by 1 base and J by 6 bases. CDR3 length: 18 amino acids. The CDR3 loop reads CASSLWGPLAGASNEQFF. The DNA for the CDR3 is TGTGCCAGCAGCTTGTGGGGGCCACTAGCGGGAGCGAGCAATGAGCAGTTCTTC.

The J gene is TRBJ2-3, the V gene TRBV2; 9 bases line up with TRBD2. The CDR3 extends over 16 amino acids. Looked up from germline, CDR1 is SNHLY and CDR2 is FYNNEI. V gave up 2 bases and J gave up 3 bases; unmatched junction bases: 6. CDR3 sequence reads: CASSEFASGNTDTQYF. CDR3 sequence (DNA): TGTGCCAGCAGTGAATTCGCTAGCGGGAATACAGATACGCAGTATTTT.

In its sample, this clone was seen a few times. The chain combines TRBV3-1 (or the pseudogene TRBV3-2) with TRBJ2-1, with D perhaps TRBD1 (5 bases). Germline CDR1 LGHDT, CDR2 YNNKEL (reference sequence). Trimming removed 0 bases from V and 6 bases from J, with 9 bases in between. This CDR3 is 14 amino acids long. Here the CDR3 DNA reads TGTGCCAGCAGCCAAGATTTAGGGGCCAATGAGCAGTTCTTC. Its protein is CASSQDLGANEQFF.

The chain carries TRBV5-1 and TRBJ2-6; D could derive from TRBD1 or TRBD2 (5 bases each). Trimming took 4 bases from V and 0 from J, leaving 17 bases between them. Germline V gene sequence: CDR1 SGHRS, CDR2 YFSETQ. There are 18 residues in the CDR3. The CDR3 nucleotides are TGCGCCAGCAGCCGGGTGGGGGATTCAGTCTCTGGGGCCAACGTCCTGACTTTC. This translates into CASSRVGDSVSGANVLTF.

The gene calls are TRBV6-1 and TRBJ2-5; 7 nucleotides align to TRBD2. The CDR3 runs to 15 residues. V was clipped by 3 bases and J by 3 bases; unmatched bases: 7. Germline V gene lookup returns CDR1 MNHNS and CDR2 SASEGT. CDR3 sequence: CASSDGRETKETQYF. CDR3 DNA sequence: TGTGCCAGCAGTGATGGGAGGGAGACGAAAGAGACCCAGTACTTC.

The chain combines TRBV5-4 with TRBJ1-1; the match to TRBD1 covers 11 bases. V shed 0 bases, J shed 2 bases, and the junction held 6 bases outside the gene matches. In germline, CDR1 is SGHNT, CDR2 YYREEE (reference sequence). This CDR3 is 17 amino acids long. The CDR3 loop reads CASSLGSGQGANTEAFF. CDR3 bases: TGTGCCAGCAGCTTGGGCTCCGGACAGGGGGCCAACACTGAAGCTTTCTTT.

This sequence joins TRBV4-2 and TRBJ1-1, with no clear D. Trimming removed 0 bases at V and 1 base at J, with 12 bases between. The germline CDR1 and CDR2 sequences are LGHNA and YNFKEQ. This CDR3 is 16 amino acids long. CDR3 sequence (DNA): TGTGCCAGCAGCCAAGAAGGATTTGGTTCGAACACTGAAGCTTTCTTT. Translated: CASSQEGFGSNTEAFF.

The rearrangement uses TRBV4-2 and TRBJ2-4, with a tentative D call TRBD1 (5 bases). V gave up 1 base and J gave up 0 bases, with 10 bases separating them. CDR1 LGHNA and CDR2 YNFKEQ come from the germline V gene. The CDR3 totals 16 residues. DNA for the CDR3: TGTGCCAGCAGCCAAGTTTGGGGCCGAGCCAAAAACATTCAGTACTTC. Protein product: CASSQVWGRAKNIQYF.

V is TRBV28 and J is TRBJ1-1; D is possibly TRBD1 (5 bases). Trimming removed 8 bases at V and 2 bases at J, with 12 bases between. Germline V lookup: CDR1 MDHEN, CDR2 SYDVKM. This CDR3 contains 13 residues. The CDR3 spells CASFRDGNTEAFF. The CDR3 region has the DNA TGTGCCAGCTTCCGGGACGGCAACACTGAAGCTTTCTTT.

The chain employs TRBV9 and TRBJ2-5; no firm D call. This CDR3 is built from 12 residues. Trimming pared 1 base from V and 0 bases from J, leaving 1 base between. CDR1 and CDR2 (germline): SGDLS, YYNGEE. The CDR3 bases are TGTGCCAGCAGCGTAAACCAAGAGACCCAGTACTTC. Its protein product is CASSVNQETQYF.

The chain carries TRBV19 and TRBJ2-1; 10 nucleotides agree with TRBD2. V was clipped by 8 bases and J by 1 base; unmatched bases: 14. This CDR3 is 18 amino acids long. The germline CDR1 and CDR2 sequences are LNHDA and SQIVND (reference sequence). The CDR3 DNA reads TGTGCCAGTTCGTCGGTAAGCGGGAGGGCCAGTTCCTACAATGAGCAGTTCTTC. Protein product: CASSSVSGRASSYNEQFF.